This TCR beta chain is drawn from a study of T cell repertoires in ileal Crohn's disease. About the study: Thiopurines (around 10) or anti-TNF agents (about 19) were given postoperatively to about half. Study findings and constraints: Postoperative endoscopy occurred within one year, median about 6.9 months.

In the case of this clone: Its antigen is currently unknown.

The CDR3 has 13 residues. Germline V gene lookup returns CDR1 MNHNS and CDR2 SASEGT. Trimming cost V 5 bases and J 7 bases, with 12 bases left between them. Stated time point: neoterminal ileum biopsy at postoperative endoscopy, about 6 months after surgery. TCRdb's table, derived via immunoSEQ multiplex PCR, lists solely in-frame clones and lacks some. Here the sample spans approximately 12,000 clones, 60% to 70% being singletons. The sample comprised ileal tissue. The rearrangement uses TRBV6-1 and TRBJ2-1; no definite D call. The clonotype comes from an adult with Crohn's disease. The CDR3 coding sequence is TGTGCCAGCAGTTTCGTCATTCAGAATGAGCAGTTCTTC. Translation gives CASSFVIQNEQFF.